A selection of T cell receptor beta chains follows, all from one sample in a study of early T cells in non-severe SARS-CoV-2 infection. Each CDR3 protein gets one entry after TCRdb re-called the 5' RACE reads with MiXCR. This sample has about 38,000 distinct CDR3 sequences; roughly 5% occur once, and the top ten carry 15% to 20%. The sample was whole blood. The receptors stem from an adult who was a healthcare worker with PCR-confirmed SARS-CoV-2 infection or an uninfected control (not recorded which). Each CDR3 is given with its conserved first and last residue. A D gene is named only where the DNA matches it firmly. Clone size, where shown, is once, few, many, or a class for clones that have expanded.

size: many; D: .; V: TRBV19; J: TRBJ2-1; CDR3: CASSILEGNEQFF; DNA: TGTGCCAGTAGTATCTTGGAGGGGAATGAGCAGTTCTTC
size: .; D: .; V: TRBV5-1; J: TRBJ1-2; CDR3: CASSSRTASGYTF; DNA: TGCGCCAGCAGTTCACGGACCGCCTCTGGCTACACCTTC
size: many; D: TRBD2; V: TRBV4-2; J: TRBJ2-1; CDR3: CASSQDRTSRYNEQFF; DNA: TGTGCCAGCAGCCAAGATAGGACTAGCCGATACAATGAGCAGTTCTTC
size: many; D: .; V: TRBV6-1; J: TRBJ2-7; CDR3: CASSEPAYEQYF; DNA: TGTGCCAGCAGTGAACCTGCCTACGAGCAGTACTTC
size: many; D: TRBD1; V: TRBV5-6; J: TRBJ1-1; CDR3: CASSSQGAATEAFF; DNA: TGTGCCAGCAGCTCCCAGGGGGCGGCGACTGAAGCTTTCTTT
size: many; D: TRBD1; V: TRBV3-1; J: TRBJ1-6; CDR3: CASSPGQGDSPLHF; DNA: TGTGCCAGCAGCCCTGGACAGGGTGATTCACCCCTCCACTTT
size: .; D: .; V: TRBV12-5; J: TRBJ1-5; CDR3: CASGRSSNQPQHF; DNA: TGTGCTAGTGGACGGAGTAGCAATCAGCCCCAGCATTTT
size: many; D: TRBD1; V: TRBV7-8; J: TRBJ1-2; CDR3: CASSSRPGGYYGYTF; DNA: TGTGCCAGCAGCTCCCGTCCAGGGGGATACTATGGCTACACCTTC
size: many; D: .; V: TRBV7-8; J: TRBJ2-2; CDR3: CASSLNGGTGELFF; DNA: TGTGCCAGCAGCTTAAACGGCGGCACCGGGGAGCTGTTTTTT
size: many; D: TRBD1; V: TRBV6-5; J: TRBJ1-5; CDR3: CASSYPPQGQGNRGNQPQHF; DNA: TGTGCCAGCAGTTACCCCCCTCAGGGACAGGGGAACAGGGGCAATCAGCCCCAGCATTTT
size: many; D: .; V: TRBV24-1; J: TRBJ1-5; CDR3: CATSDRQPNSNQPQHF; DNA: TGTGCCACCAGTGATAGACAGCCCAATAGCAATCAGCCCCAGCATTTT
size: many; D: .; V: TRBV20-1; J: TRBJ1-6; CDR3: CSASPTSRGLVSPLHF; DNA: TGCAGTGCTAGCCCAACTAGCAGGGGTTTGGTATCCCCCCTCCACTTT
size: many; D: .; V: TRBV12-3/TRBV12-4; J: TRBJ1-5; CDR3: CASSEGHNQPQHF; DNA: TGTGCCAGCAGCGAAGGGCACAATCAGCCCCAGCATTTT
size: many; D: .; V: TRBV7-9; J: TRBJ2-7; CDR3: CASSAGSGEQYF; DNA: TGTGCCAGCAGCGCAGGATCGGGGGAGCAGTACTTC
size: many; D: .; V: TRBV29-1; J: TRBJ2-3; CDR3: CSVGTGQTDTQYF; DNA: TGCAGCGTGGGCACCGGACAGACAGATACGCAGTATTTT
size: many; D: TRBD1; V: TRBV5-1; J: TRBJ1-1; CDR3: CASSFGTVWNTEAFF; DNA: TGCGCCAGCAGCTTTGGGACAGTATGGAACACTGAAGCTTTCTTT
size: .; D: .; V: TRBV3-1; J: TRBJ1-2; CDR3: CASSPRAGDGYTF; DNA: TGTGCCAGCAGCCCAAGGGCTGGGGATGGCTACACCTTC
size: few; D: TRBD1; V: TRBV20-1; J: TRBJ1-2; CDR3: CSGTGGNYGYTF; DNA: TGCAGTGGTACAGGGGGCAACTATGGCTACACCTTC
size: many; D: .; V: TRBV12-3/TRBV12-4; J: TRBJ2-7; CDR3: CASSASGGSYEQYF; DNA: TGTGCCAGCAGTGCCTCAGGGGGGTCCTACGAGCAGTACTTC